These T cell receptor beta chains were read from a single sample in a study of cytomegalovirus exposure and HLA in healthy donors. Assay used: immunoSEQ multiplex PCR; TCRdb lists only in-frame clones, some missing. This table holds approximately 160,000 clones, 75% to 85% found once. Sequenced input: PBMCs. These receptors all stem from a woman aged 45-65 years in good health and CMV-seropositive. The CDR3 runs from the conserved cysteine through the conserved F or W. D genes are given only for firm matches. Part of the rows lack a size; the others show once, few, many or a class for expanded clones.

TRBJ2-5 | . | TRBV30 | . | TGTGCCTGGAGTATCGGACAGCAAGAGACCCAGTACTTC | CAWSIGQQETQYF
TRBJ1-6 | few | TRBV6-1 | . | TGTGCCAGCAGCTCATCTGGGGGGAGCTTCACACCCCTCCACTTT | CASSSSGGSFTPLHF
TRBJ2-7 | . | TRBV2 | . | TGTGCCAGCAGTGATTGGGACATCTACGAGCAGTACTTC | CASSDWDIYEQYF
TRBJ1-1 | . | TRBV5-1 | . | TGCGCCAGCAGCTTTGTTGACAGCAACACTGAAGCTTTCTTT | CASSFVDSNTEAFF
TRBJ2-1 | . | TRBV7-9 | . | TGTGCCAGCAGCTCGTTGGCGGATGAGCAGTTCTTC | CASSSLADEQFF
TRBJ1-1 | . | TRBV5-4 | TRBD1 | TGTGCCAGCAGCTTTGGACAGGCCAACACTGAAGCTTTCTTT | CASSFGQANTEAFF
TRBJ2-3 | . | TRBV11-1 | TRBD1 | TGTGCCAGCGCCAGGGGGTATACGCAGTATTTT | CASARGYTQYF
TRBJ2-5 | . | TRBV7-9 | TRBD1 | TGTGCCAGCAGCTTCCCGGGACAGGGAGCTCGATCTGGGGAGACCCAGTACTTC | CASSFPGQGARSGETQYF
TRBJ2-1 | . | TRBV9 | TRBD1 | TGTGCCAGCAGCCCCGGACAGGGGAACTACAATGAGCAGTTCTTC | CASSPGQGNYNEQFF
TRBJ1-5 | few | TRBV12-5 | . | TGTGCTAGTGGTGCCCTATCAGGGGTGGGTGGCAATCAGCCCCAGCATTTT | CASGALSGVGGNQPQHF
TRBJ2-7 | . | TRBV20-1 | . | TGCAGTGCTGCCCAGGGCTACGAGCAGTACTTC | CSAAQGYEQYF
TRBJ2-7 | once | TRBV30 | TRBD1 | TGTGCCTGTGGGACAGGGACCTCCTACGAGCAGTACTTC | CACGTGTSYEQYF
TRBJ1-5 | . | TRBV27 | . | TGTGCCAGCAGTTCTCTGACAGAAACGTATAGCAATCAGCCCCAGCATTTT | CASSSLTETYSNQPQHF
TRBJ2-2 | . | TRBV9 | . | TGTGCCAGCAGTTTCGCTAGCAGGAACACCGGGGAGCTGTTTTTT | CASSFASRNTGELFF
TRBJ2-1 | . | TRBV7-6 | . | TGTGCCAGTACTAGGGCAGGACCCGGCAATGAGCAGTTCTTC | CASTRAGPGNEQFF
TRBJ2-7 | . | TRBV6-5 | . | TGTGCCAGCAGTTACTCGGGCAGGGGCGGCTACGAGCAGTACTTC | CASSYSGRGGYEQYF
TRBJ2-7 | . | TRBV6-1 | TRBD1 | TGTGCCAGCAGAGAGACAGGGGCCTACGAGCAGTACTTC | CASRETGAYEQYF
TRBJ1-3 | . | TRBV15 | TRBD1 | TGTGCCACCAGCCGCAACCCGGGACAGGGGATTGAAAACACCATATATTTT | CATSRNPGQGIENTIYF
TRBJ1-3 | few | TRBV10-3 | TRBD1 | TGTGCCACCGAGGACAGGTTCAGCTCTGGAAACACCATATATTTT | CATEDRFSSGNTIYF
TRBJ2-7 | few | TRBV18 | TRBD1 | TGTGCCAGCTCCCAGACAGGGGGGACCTACGAGCAGTACTTC | CASSQTGGTYEQYF
TRBJ2-2 | . | TRBV19 | TRBD2 | TGTGCCAGTAGTAGATGGGGGACTAGCGGGGGGAACACCGGGGAGCTGTTTTTT | CASSRWGTSGGNTGELFF
TRBJ1-1 | . | TRBV5-1 | . | TGCGCCAGCAGCTTGGAGCGGGGCACTGAAGCTTTCTTT | CASSLERGTEAFF
TRBJ2-5 | . | TRBV6-1 | TRBD1 | TGTGCCAGCAGTCGCCCACAGGGGGACCCAGAGACCCAGTACTTC | CASSRPQGDPETQYF
TRBJ2-2 | once | TRBV9 | TRBD2 | TGTGCCAGCACGACTAGCGGGGGCAAGAACACCGGGGAGCTGTTTTTT | CASTTSGGKNTGELFF
TRBJ2-7 | . | TRBV30 | TRBD1 | TGTGCCTTGGACAGGAGCTCCTACGAGCAGTACTTC | CALDRSSYEQYF
TRBJ2-4 | . | TRBV5-1 | TRBD1 | TGCGCCAGCAGCGCTAAGACAGGGGTCTTTGACATTCAGTACTTC | CASSAKTGVFDIQYF
TRBJ2-3 | . | TRBV9 | TRBD2 | TGTGCCAGCAGCGTCGACTTTTTAGCGGGGCGCACAGATACGCAGTATTTT | CASSVDFLAGRTDTQYF
TRBJ2-7 | . | TRBV2 | . | TGTGCCAGCAGTCTGTCCTACGAGCAGTACTTC | CASSLSYEQYF
TRBJ1-1 | . | TRBV11-2 | TRBD1 | TGTGCCAGCAGCTGGACAGGGGATTCAGCTGAAGCTTTCTTT | CASSWTGDSAEAFF
TRBJ1-5 | . | TRBV6-1 | TRBD1 | TGTGCCAGCAGTGAGGGACAGGGTGGGGGGTACAATCAGCCCCAGCATTTT | CASSEGQGGGYNQPQHF
TRBJ2-3 | . | TRBV12-5 | . | TGTGCTAGTGGTTTGGTCGAGCTCGGGTTAGATACGCAGTATTTT | CASGLVELGLDTQYF
TRBJ2-3 | . | TRBV5-5 | . | TGTGCCAGCAGCTTGATGGGAGCAGATACGCAGTATTTT | CASSLMGADTQYF
TRBJ1-1 | . | TRBV19 | . | TGTGCCAGTAGTATAGACAGGGCCTTCACTGAAGCTTTCTTT | CASSIDRAFTEAFF
TRBJ1-5 | . | TRBV5-5 | . | TGTGCCAGCAGCTTTGGGACTCGCCATCAGCCCCAGCATTTT | CASSFGTRHQPQHF
TRBJ2-2 | few | TRBV29-1 | . | TGCAGCGTTGACGCAGGGTTCACCGGGGAGCTGTTTTTT | CSVDAGFTGELFF
TRBJ2-3 | . | TRBV10-3 | . | TGTGCCATCAGTGAGGGTGGCAGCACAGATACGCAGTATTTT | CAISEGGSTDTQYF
TRBJ2-7 | once | TRBV5-1 | . | TGCGCCAGCAGCTTGGACACCAGAAACCACGAGCAGTACTTC | CASSLDTRNHEQYF
TRBJ1-1 | once | TRBV5-1 | TRBD1 | TGCGCCAGCAGCTTGGAGGCAGGGGGTACGGGCACTGAAGCTTTCTTT | CASSLEAGGTGTEAFF
TRBJ2-3 | . | TRBV5-1 | . | TGCGCCAGCAGCTTGGTAAGCGGGCCCACAGATACGCAGTATTTT | CASSLVSGPTDTQYF
TRBJ2-1 | . | TRBV9 | TRBD2 | TGTGCCAGCAGCGTAGAGGTAGCCCGGGGGGACTACAATGAGCAGTTCTTC | CASSVEVARGDYNEQFF
TRBJ2-2 | . | TRBV5-1 | TRBD2 | TGCGCCAGCAGCCCCTCGGGAGGGGGCACCGGGGAGCTGTTTTTT | CASSPSGGGTGELFF
TRBJ1-1 | few | TRBV5-4 | . | TGTGCCAGCAGCTCGGGGGGGGGTTTGAACACTGAAGCTTTCTTT | CASSSGGGLNTEAFF
TRBJ2-7 | . | TRBV6-1 | . | TGTGCCAGCAGGGGGGACTCGGGGTCCTACGAGCAGTACTTC | CASRGDSGSYEQYF
TRBJ2-1 | . | TRBV6-1 | . | TGTGCCAGCAGTCCTAGGGTTGGGGGCGTAAATGAGCAGTTCTTC | CASSPRVGGVNEQFF
TRBJ1-2 | . | TRBV30 | TRBD1 | TGTGCCTGGAGCGTAGGGACAGGCGATGGCTACACCTTC | CAWSVGTGDGYTF
TRBJ1-3 | . | TRBV29-1 | TRBD1 | TGCAGCGTTCGGGCAGGGGGTGCTGGAAACACCATATATTTT | CSVRAGGAGNTIYF
TRBJ1-2 | few | TRBV30 | TRBD1 | TGTGCCTGGGGGAGGACAGGGGGCGCGACCTATGGCTACACCTTC | CAWGRTGGATYGYTF
TRBJ1-6 | few | TRBV9 | TRBD1 | TGTGCCAGCAGCCCACCGGGACAGGAGTGGTCACCCCTCCACTTT | CASSPPGQEWSPLHF
TRBJ2-7 | . | TRBV30 | . | TGTGCCTGGAGTTCTAGCTCCTACGAGCAGTACTTC | CAWSSSSYEQYF